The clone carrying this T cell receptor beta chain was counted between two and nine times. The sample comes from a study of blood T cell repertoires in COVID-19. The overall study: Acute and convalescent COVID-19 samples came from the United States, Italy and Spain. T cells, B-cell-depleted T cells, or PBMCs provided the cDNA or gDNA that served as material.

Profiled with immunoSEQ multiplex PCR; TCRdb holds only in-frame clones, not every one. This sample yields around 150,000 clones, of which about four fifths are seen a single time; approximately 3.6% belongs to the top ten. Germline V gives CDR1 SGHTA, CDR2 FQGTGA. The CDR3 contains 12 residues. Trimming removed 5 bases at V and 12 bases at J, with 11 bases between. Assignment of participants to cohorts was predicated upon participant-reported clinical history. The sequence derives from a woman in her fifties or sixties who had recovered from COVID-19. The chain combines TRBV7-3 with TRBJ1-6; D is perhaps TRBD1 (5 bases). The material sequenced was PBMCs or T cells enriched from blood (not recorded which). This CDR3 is CASSPQDGPLHF. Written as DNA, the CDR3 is TGTGCCAGCAGCCCACAGGACGGACCCCTCCACTTT.